The clone carrying this T cell receptor beta chain was detected ten times or more. Via MiXCR, TCRdb re-called the 5' RACE reads, giving one row per CDR3 protein. The top ten hold around 19% of the sample, which has some 250,000 distinct CDR3 sequences, approximately 3.8% seen once. The data stem from a study of T cells after yellow fever vaccination. Study context: Preparing low-cell-number fractions relied on SMART-Seq v4 Ultra Low Input.

Germline lookup yields CDR1 MGHRA and CDR2 YSYEKL. V was clipped by 2 bases and J by 3 bases, with 13 bases between them. The CDR3 runs to 15 residues. The specimen comprised PBMCs, sampled 15 days after the yellow fever booster vaccination. The source is a man aged 18 to 29 who received the YFV17D yellow fever vaccine. This rearrangement joins TRBV4-1 to TRBJ2-5; the D is unclear. CDR3 protein: CASSQYHQRKETQYF. CDR3 in DNA: TGCGCCAGCAGCCAATATCACCAGAGGAAAGAGACCCAGTACTTC.